Included here is one T cell receptor beta chain sequence, with context. Its specificity is unknown. This sample was taken from a study of cytomegalovirus exposure and HLA in healthy donors. Study-wide context: Earlier sequencing of 150 million to 200 million T cells yielded roughly 100 million unique TCR beta sequences.

PCR involved 60 Vbeta and 13 Jbeta primers. Clones were sequenced by immunoSEQ multiplex PCR, and TCRdb holds only the in-frame ones, with some missing. The table shows more than 95,000 clones, with over 60% occurring only once. The germline CDR1 and CDR2 sequences are LNHNV and YYDKDF (reference sequence). Losses at the gene ends were 0 bases for V and 2 bases for J; bases not matched to a gene: 6. The CDR3 has 19 amino acids. Though nominally healthy at sampling, donors likely had unrecorded immune exposures. Overall study results and limits: Per a later analysis, HLA-associated TCR beta chains showed more clonal expansion than other, equally common TCR beta chains. Most sequenced TCRs were rare (though some public TCRs occurred in many donors).

The sequencing sample was made of PBMCs. The V call is TRBV15, the J call TRBJ2-3; 15 nucleotides line up with TRBD2. The TCR was taken from a woman in her thirties or forties in good health and CMV-seropositive. CDR3: CATSRERGLAGGATDTQYF. DNA for the CDR3: TGTGCCACCAGCAGAGAGCGGGGACTAGCGGGAGGTGCCACAGATACGCAGTATTTT.